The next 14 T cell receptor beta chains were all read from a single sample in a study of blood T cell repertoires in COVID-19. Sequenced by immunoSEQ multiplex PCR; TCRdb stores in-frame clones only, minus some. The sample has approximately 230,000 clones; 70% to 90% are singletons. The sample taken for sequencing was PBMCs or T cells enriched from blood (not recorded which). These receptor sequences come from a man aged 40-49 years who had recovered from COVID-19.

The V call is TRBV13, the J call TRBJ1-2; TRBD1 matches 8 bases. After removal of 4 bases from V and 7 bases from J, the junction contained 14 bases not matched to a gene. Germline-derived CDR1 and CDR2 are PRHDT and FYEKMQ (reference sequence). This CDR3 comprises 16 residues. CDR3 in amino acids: CASSSVMAGGISGYTF. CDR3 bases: TGTGCCAGCAGCTCCGTGATGGCAGGGGGCATCAGTGGCTACACCTTC.

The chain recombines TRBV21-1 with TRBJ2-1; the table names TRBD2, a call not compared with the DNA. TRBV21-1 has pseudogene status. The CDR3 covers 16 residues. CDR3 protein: CASSTLAGGSVYEQFF. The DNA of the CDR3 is TGTGCCAGCAGCACCTTAGCGGGAGGCAGTGTTTATGAGCAGTTCTTC.

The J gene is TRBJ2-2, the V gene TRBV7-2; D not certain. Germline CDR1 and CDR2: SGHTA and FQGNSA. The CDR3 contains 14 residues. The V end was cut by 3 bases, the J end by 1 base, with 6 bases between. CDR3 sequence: CASSLSRNTGELFF. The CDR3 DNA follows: TGTGCCAGCAGCTTGTCCAGGAACACCGGGGAGCTGTTTTTT.

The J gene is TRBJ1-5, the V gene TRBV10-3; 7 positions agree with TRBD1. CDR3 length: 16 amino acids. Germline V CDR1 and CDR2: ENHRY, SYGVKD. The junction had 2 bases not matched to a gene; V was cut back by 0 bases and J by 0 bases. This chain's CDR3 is CAISESGTASNQPQHF. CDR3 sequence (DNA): TGTGCCATCAGTGAGTCGGGGACAGCTAGCAATCAGCCCCAGCATTTT.

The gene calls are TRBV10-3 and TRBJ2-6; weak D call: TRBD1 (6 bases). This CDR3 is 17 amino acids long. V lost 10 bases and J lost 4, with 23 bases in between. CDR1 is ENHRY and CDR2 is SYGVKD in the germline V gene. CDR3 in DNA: TGTGCCACAGGGGTCCAGGGCCCAGGGGTGGGGGCCAACGTCCTGACTTTC. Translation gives CATGVQGPGVGANVLTF.

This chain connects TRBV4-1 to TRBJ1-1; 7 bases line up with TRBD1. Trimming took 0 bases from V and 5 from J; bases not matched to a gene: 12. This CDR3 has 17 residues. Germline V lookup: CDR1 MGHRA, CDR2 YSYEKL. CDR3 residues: CASSQDYRQGALTEAFF. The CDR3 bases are TGCGCCAGCAGCCAAGATTACCGACAGGGTGCGTTGACTGAAGCTTTCTTT.

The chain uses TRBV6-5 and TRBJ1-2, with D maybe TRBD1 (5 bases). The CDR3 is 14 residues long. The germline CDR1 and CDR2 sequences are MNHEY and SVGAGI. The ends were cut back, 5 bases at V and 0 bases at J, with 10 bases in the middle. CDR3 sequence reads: CASSPGSTNYGYTF. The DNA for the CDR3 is TGTGCCAGCAGTCCAGGGTCCACTAACTATGGCTACACCTTC.

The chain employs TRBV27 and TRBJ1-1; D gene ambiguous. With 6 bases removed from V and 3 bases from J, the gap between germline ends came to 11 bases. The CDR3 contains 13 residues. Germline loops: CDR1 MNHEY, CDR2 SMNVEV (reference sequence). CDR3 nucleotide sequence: TGTGCCAGCAGCGCGGGTTCTCACACTGAAGCTTTCTTT. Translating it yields CASSAGSHTEAFF.

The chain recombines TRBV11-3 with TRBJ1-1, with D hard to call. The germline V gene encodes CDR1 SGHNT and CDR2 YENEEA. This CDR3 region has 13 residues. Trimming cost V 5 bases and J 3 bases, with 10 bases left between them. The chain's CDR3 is CASSEWSDTEAFF. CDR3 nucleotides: TGTGCCAGCAGCGAGTGGTCCGACACTGAAGCTTTCTTT.

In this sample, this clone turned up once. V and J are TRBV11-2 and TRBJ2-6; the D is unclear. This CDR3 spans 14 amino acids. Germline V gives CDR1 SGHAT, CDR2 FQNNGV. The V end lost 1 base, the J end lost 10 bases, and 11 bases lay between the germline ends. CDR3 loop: CASSLGLGLNVLTF. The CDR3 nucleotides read TGTGCCAGCAGCTTAGGCCTTGGGCTGAACGTCCTGACTTTC.

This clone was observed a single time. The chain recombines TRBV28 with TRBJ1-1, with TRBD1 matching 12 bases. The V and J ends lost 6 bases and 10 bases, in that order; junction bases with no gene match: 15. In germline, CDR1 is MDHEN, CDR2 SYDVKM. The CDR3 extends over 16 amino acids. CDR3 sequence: CASSHGTGGAGGVAFF. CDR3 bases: TGTGCCAGCAGCCATGGGACAGGGGGCGCCGGGGGAGTAGCTTTCTTT.

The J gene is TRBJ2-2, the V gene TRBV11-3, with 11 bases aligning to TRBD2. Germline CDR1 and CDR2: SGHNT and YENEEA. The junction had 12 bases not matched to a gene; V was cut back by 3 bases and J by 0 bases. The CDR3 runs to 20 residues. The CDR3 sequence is CASSFFRGASGGTNTGELFF. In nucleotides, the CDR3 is TGTGCCAGCAGCTTTTTCCGAGGTGCTAGCGGGGGGACGAACACCGGGGAGCTGTTTTTT.

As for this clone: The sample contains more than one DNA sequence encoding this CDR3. The CDR3 is CASSLGRATDTQYF. The CDR3 region has the DNA TGCGCCAGCAGCTTAGGCAGGGCGACAGATACGCAGTATTTT. The chain uses TRBV5-1 and TRBJ2-3; TRBD1 might be the D (5 bases). Trimming stripped 2 bases from V and 3 bases from J, with 10 bases between. The CDR3 loop spans 14 amino acids. Germline assignment: CDR1 SGHRS and CDR2 YFSETQ.

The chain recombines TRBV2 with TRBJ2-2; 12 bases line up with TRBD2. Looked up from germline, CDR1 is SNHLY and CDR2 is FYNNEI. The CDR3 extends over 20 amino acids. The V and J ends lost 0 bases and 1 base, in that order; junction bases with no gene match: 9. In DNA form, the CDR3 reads TGTGCCAGCAGTGAAGCGGATCGACTAGCGGGGGTCAAGAACACCGGGGAGCTGTTTTTT. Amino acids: CASSEADRLAGVKNTGELFF.